This T cell receptor beta chain was identified in a study of cytomegalovirus exposure and HLA in healthy donors. General study results and limits: A later analysis appeared to link common viral pathogens to several of the most significant clusters.

J was trimmed by 4 bases and V by 4 bases; bases with no gene match: 7. The CDR3 runs to 14 residues. Germline CDR1 and CDR2: SGHKS and YYEKEE (reference sequence). Comment on this clone: Its antigen is undetermined.

Amplification used 60 Vbeta primers and 13 Jbeta primers. TCRdb's copy holds only in-frame clones and misses some; the assay was immunoSEQ multiplex PCR. The sample records fewer than 180,000 clones, 75% to 85% being singletons. The clonotype comes from a man over 45 in good health and CMV-seropositive. The sequencing input was PBMCs. V usage is TRBV5-5 and J usage is TRBJ2-5, with 7 nucleotides matching TRBD1. Written as DNA, the CDR3 is TGTGCCAGCAGCAGGGGGCTAAATGGAGAGACCCAGTACTTC. This translates into CASSRGLNGETQYF.